This TCR beta chain was profiled in a study of blood T cells in healthy people across ages. As for the study in general: Every two T cells gave about one barcoded beta molecule via template switching.

In germline, CDR1 is SGDLS, CDR2 YYNGEE. The CDR3 loop spans 16 amino acids. Trimming at V came to 3 bases and at J to 5 bases, leaving 8 bases not matched to a gene. PCR was performed a second time for about 7 to 12 cycles using a sample-barcoded 5' primer and a J-beta primer mix. Using its own MiXCR run on the 5' RACE reads, TCRdb lists one record per CDR3 protein. The sample includes about 800,000 distinct CDR3 sequences, about 62% of them seen just once. The sequence came from a man aged 25 to 45 in good health. The chain couples TRBV9 to TRBJ2-5; 12 nucleotides match TRBD2. What was sequenced was blood. The CDR3 loop reads CASSETSGRRIETQYF. For the CDR3, the DNA is TGTGCCAGCAGCGAAACTAGCGGGAGGCGGATCGAGACCCAGTACTTC.